This TCR beta chain derives from a study of identifying expanded T cells in peripheral blood. CDR3 length equals 12 residues. Germline CDR1 is SGHRS and CDR2 is YFSETQ. Trimming cost V 4 bases and J 7 bases, with 9 bases left between them. The assay was immunoSEQ multiplex PCR, and TCRdb's table has in-frame clones only and misses some. The sample yields around 130,000 clones, 86% seen once. The specimen was blood. The receptor was derived from a person between 18 and 75 years old in good health. The V and J genes are TRBV5-1 and TRBJ2-1; unclear D gene. The CDR3 loop reads CASSPPNNEQFF. CDR3 nucleotides: TGCGCCAGCAGCCCACCGAATAATGAGCAGTTCTTC.